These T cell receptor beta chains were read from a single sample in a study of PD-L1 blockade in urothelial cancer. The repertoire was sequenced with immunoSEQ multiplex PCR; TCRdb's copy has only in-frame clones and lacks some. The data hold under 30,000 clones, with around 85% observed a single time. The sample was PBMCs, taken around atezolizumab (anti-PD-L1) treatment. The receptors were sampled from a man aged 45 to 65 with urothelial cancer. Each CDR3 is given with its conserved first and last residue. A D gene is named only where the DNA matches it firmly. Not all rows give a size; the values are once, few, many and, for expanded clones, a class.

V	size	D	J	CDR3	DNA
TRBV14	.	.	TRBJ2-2	CASSQVESAENTGELFF	TGTGCCAGCAGCCAAGTGGAATCAGCGGAGAACACCGGGGAGCTGTTTTTT
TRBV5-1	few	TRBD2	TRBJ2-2	CASSNSGRAGGELFF	TGCGCCAGCTCCAATAGCGGGAGGGCCGGCGGGGAGCTGTTTTTT
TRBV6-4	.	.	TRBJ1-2	CASSEAGGAFSRTF	TGTGCCAGCAGTGAGGCCGGCGGAGCGTTCAGCCGCACCTTC
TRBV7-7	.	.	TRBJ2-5	CASSSAGQETQYF	TGTGCTAGCAGCTCCGCGGGGCAAGAGACCCAGTACTTC
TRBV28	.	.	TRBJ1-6	CASSKGSGRNYNSPLHF	TGTGCCAGCAGTAAGGGATCAGGGCGAAACTATAATTCACCCCTCCACTTT
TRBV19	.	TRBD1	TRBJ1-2	CASSTGGRSGGYTF	TGTGCCAGTAGTACAGGGGGCAGGTCGGGTGGCTACACCTTC
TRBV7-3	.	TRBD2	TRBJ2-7	CASALGGGSYEQYF	TGTGCCTCAGCTTTGGGCGGGGGGTCCTACGAGCAGTACTTC
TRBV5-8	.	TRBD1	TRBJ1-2	CASSFYIRQGYGYTF	TGTGCCAGCAGCTTTTATATTCGACAGGGCTATGGCTACACCTTC
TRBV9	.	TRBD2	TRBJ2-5	CASSAAGGQETQYF	TGTGCCAGCAGCGCGGCGGGGGGCCAAGAGACCCAGTACTTC
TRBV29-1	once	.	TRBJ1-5	CSVAQDTNQPQHF	TGCAGCGTTGCACAGGACACCAATCAGCCCCAGCATTTT
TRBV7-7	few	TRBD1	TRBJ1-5	CASRIDRDSNQPQHF	TGTGCTAGCAGAATTGACAGGGATAGCAATCAGCCCCAGCATTTT
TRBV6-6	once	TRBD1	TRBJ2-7	CASRTGQGAYEQYF	TGTGCCAGCAGAACGGGACAGGGGGCTTACGAGCAGTACTTC
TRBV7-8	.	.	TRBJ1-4	CASSPIRGSEEKLFF	TGTGCCAGCAGCCCGATTAGAGGCTCGGAAGAAAAACTGTTTTTT
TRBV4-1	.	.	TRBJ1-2	CASSQTKTELLDGYTF	TGCGCCAGCAGCCAGACCAAGACAGAGCTATTGGATGGCTACACCTTC
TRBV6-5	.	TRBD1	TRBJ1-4	CASSYQTGGEKLFF	TGTGCCAGCAGTTACCAGACAGGGGGAGAAAAACTGTTTTTT
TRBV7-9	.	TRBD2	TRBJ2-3	CAITTGLASTDTQYF	TGTGCCATCACCACGGGACTAGCGTCCACAGATACGCAGTATTTT
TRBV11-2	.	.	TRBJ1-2	CASSLDRNYGYTF	TGTGCCAGCAGTCTCGACAGGAACTATGGCTACACCTTC
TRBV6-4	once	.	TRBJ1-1	CASSISPGTEAFF	TGTGCCAGCAGTATCTCCCCGGGCACTGAAGCTTTCTTT
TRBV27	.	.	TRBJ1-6	CASRTTGNATPLHF	TGTGCCAGCAGAACCACAGGGAACGCAACACCCCTCCACTTT
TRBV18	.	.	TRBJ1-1	CASSPPANMNTEAFF	TGTGCCAGCTCACCACCGGCCAACATGAACACTGAAGCTTTCTTT
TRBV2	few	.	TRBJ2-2	CASKQGRSNTGELFF	TGTGCCAGCAAACAGGGCAGATCGAACACCGGGGAGCTGTTTTTT
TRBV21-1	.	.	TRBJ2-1	CASSKEDWRLAGGDSYNEQFF	TGTGCCAGCAGCAAAGAGGACTGGAGACTAGCGGGAGGGGACTCCTACAATGAGCAGTTCTTC
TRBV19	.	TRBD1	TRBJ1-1	CASRGAGQGGWSTEAFF	TGTGCCAGTAGAGGAGCGGGCCAGGGGGGTTGGAGCACTGAAGCTTTCTTT
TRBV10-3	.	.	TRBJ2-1	CAISEQLEEARRLF	TGTGCCATCAGTGAACAATTAGAGGAGGCGCGCCGTCTCTTC
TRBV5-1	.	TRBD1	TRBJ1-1	CASSFHGSDRGAFSDTEAFF	TGCGCCAGCAGCTTCCACGGATCAGACAGGGGGGCTTTCTCTGACACTGAAGCTTTCTTT
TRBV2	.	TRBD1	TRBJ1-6	CASSVETGNSPLHF	TGTGCCAGCAGTGTTGAGACAGGGAATTCACCCCTCCACTTT
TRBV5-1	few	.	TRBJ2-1	CASSLGTRNEQFF	TGCGCCAGCAGCTTGGGGACTCGCAATGAGCAGTTCTTC
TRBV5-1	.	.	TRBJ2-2	CASTQPGVGNTGELFF	TGCGCCAGCACCCAGCCGGGGGTGGGGAACACCGGGGAGCTGTTTTTT
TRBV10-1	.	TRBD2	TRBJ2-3	CASSSGTSGELDTQYF	TGCGCCAGCAGTTCCGGGACTAGCGGGGAATTAGATACGCAGTATTTT
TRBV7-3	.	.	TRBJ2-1	CASSSSPRYNEQFF	TGTGCCAGCAGCTCATCCCCTAGGTACAATGAGCAGTTCTTC
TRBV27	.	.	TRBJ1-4	CASSFLSGTNEKLFF	TGTGCCAGCAGTTTTCTAAGCGGGACTAATGAAAAACTGTTTTTT
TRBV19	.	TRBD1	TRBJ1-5	CASSIGTGAFSNQPQHF	TGTGCCAGTAGTATTGGGACAGGGGCGTTTAGCAATCAGCCCCAGCATTTT
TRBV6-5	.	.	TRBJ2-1	CASSYSPTGSYNEQFF	TGTGCCAGCAGTTACTCGCCCACCGGGTCCTACAATGAGCAGTTCTTC
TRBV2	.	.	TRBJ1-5	CASSELWGLGPQHF	TGTGCCAGCAGTGAGTTATGGGGACTAGGGCCCCAGCATTTT
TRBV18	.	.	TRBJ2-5	CASSPFQGGQETQYF	TGTGCCAGCTCACCTTTCCAGGGTGGGCAAGAGACCCAGTACTTC
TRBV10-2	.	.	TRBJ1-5	CASIRGAYNQPQHF	TGCGCCAGCATCCGGGGGGCGTACAATCAGCCCCAGCATTTT
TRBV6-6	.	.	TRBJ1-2	CASSPGVNYGYTF	TGTGCCAGCAGCCCGGGGGTTAACTATGGCTACACCTTC